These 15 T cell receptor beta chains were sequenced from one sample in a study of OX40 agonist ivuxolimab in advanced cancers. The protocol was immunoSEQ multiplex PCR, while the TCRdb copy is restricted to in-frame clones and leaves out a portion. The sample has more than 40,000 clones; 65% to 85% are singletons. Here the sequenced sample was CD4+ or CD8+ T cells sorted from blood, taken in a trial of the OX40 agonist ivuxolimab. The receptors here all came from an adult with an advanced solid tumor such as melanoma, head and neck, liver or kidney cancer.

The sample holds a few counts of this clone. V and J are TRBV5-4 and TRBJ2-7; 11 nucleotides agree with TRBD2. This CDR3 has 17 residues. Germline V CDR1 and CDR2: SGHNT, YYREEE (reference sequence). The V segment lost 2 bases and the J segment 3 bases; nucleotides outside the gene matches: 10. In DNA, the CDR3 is TGTGCCAGCAGCTTAAATAGCGGGAGGGTTTATGACTACGAGCAGTACTTC. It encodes CASSLNSGRVYDYEQYF. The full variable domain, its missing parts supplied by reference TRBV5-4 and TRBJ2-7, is ETGVTQSPTHLIKTRGQQVTLRCSSQSGHNTVSWYQQALGQGPQFIFQYYREEENGRGNFPPRFSGLQFPNYSSELNVNALELDDSALYLCASSLNSGRVYDYEQYFGPGTRLTVT.

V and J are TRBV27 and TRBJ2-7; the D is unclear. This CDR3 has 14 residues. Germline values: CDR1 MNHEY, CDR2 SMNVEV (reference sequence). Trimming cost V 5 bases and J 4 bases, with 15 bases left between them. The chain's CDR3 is CASSKALTVYEQYF. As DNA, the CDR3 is TGTGCCAGCAGTAAAGCGCTAACTGTGTACGAGCAGTACTTC.

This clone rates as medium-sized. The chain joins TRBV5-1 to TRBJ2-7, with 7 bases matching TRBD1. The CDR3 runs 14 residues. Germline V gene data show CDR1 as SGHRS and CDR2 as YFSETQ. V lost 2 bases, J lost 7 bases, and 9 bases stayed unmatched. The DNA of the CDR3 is TGCGCCAGCAGCTTTCAACAGGGGTCGGGGGAGCAGTACTTC. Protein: CASSFQQGSGEQYF.

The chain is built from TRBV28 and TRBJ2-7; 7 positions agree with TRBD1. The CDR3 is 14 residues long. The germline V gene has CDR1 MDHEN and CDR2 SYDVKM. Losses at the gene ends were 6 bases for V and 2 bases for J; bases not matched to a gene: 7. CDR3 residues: CASRPRQGTYEQYF. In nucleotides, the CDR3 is TGTGCCAGCAGACCTAGACAGGGAACCTACGAGCAGTACTTC.

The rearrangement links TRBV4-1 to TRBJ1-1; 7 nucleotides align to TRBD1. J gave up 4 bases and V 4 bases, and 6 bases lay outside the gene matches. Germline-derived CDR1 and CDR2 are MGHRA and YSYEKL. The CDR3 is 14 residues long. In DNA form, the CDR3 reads TGCGCCAGCAGCCCGACAGGGACTGTCACTGAAGCTTTCTTT. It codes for CASSPTGTVTEAFF.

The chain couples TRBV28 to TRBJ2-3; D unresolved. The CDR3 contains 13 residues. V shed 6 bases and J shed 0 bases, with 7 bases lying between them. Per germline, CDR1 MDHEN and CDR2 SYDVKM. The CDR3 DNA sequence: TGTGCCAGCAGCCCCCCTAGCACAGATACGCAGTATTTT. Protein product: CASSPPSTDTQYF.

CDR3 amino acids: CASTQGGQTYEQYF. CDR3 sequence (DNA): TGTGCCAGCACCCAAGGGGGACAAACCTACGAGCAGTACTTC. J is TRBJ2-7 and V is TRBV6-1, with TRBD1 as a possible D gene (6 bases). The CDR3 totals 14 residues. V lost 7 bases and J 2 bases, leaving 15 bases between the germline ends. The germline V gene encodes CDR1 MNHNS and CDR2 SASEGT.

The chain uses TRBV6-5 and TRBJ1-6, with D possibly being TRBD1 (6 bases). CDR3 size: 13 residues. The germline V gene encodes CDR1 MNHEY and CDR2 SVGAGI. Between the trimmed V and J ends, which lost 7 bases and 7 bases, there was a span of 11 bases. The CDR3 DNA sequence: TGTGCCAGCACCAGGGGCGAAAATTCACCCCTCCACTTT. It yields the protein CASTRGENSPLHF.

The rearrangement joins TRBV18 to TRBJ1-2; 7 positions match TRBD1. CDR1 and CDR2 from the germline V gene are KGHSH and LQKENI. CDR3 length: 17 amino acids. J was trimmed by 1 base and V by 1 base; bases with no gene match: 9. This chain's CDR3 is CASSPRSTGPGNYGYTF. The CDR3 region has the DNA TGTGCCAGCTCACCACGGTCGACAGGGCCGGGTAACTATGGCTACACCTTC.

The chain's CDR3 is CASSLESRNTDTQYF. The DNA of the CDR3 is TGTGCCAGCAGCTTAGAATCCAGGAACACAGATACGCAGTATTTT. This chain connects TRBV7-8 to TRBJ2-3; D is undetermined. Trimming cost V 1 base and J 2 bases, with 10 bases left between them. CDR3 length: 15 amino acids. Germline lookup yields CDR1 SGHVS and CDR2 FQNEAQ.

The CDR3 reads CASRWDGNTEAFF. In DNA, the CDR3 is TGTGCCAGCAGATGGGACGGAAACACTGAAGCTTTCTTT. The chain combines TRBV2 with TRBJ1-1; D perhaps matches TRBD1 (5 bases). Germline V CDR1 and CDR2: SNHLY, FYNNEI. V was clipped by 6 bases and J by 2 bases, with 10 bases between them. The CDR3 is 13 amino acids.

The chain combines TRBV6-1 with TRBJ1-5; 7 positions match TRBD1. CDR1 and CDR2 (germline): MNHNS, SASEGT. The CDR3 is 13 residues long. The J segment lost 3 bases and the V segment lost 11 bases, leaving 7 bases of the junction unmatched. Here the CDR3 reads CALRGGFNQPQHF. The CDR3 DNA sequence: TGTGCCCTCAGGGGGGGTTTCAATCAGCCCCAGCATTTT.

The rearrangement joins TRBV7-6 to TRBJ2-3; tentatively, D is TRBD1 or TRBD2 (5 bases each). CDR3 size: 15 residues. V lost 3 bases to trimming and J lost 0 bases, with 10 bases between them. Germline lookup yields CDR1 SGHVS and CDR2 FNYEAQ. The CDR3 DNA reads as TGTGCCAGCAGCTTGAGGGACGGTAGCACAGATACGCAGTATTTT. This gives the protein CASSLRDGSTDTQYF.

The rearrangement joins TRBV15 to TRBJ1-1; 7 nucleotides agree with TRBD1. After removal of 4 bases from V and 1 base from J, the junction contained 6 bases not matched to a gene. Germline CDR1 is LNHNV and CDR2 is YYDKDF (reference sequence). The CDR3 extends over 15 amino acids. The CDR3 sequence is CATSTSTGPNTEAFF. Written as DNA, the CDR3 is TGTGCCACCAGCACTTCGACAGGGCCGAACACTGAAGCTTTCTTT.

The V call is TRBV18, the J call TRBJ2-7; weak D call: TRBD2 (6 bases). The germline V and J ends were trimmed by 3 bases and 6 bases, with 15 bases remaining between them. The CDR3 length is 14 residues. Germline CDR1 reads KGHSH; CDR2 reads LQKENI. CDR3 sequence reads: CASSPIGRSVEQYF. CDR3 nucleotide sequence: TGTGCCAGCTCACCTATAGGGAGGTCGGTCGAGCAGTACTTC.